Listed below are T cell receptor beta chains from one sample, sequenced in a study of spatial heterogeneity in lung cancer. One entry per CDR3 protein, called by TCRdb with MiXCR from the 5' RACE reads. The data contain more than 9,000 distinct CDR3 sequences, approximately 6.2% of them seen just once; the ten biggest clones take up 10%. The material sequenced was normal lung tissue next to the tumor, taken at surgery. These TCRs come from a male donor with early-stage non-small cell lung cancer. Each CDR3 is given without its conserved first and last residue.

TRBV20-1	TRBJ1-1	SASLPWANTEAF
TRBV19	TRBJ2-2	ASSIDNTANTGELF
TRBV28	TRBJ1-2	ASSLSLIGYT
TRBV30	TRBJ2-7	AWSVPGRSYEQY
TRBV10-2	TRBJ2-5	ASRRNFAGDRETQY
TRBV7-9	TRBJ1-4	ASSFPSTTTNEKLF
TRBV20-1	TRBJ1-5	SARAASSNQPQH
TRBV20-1	TRBJ2-1	SATTGGAYNEQF
TRBV2	TRBJ2-2	ASSEIRGPTGELF
TRBV7-9	TRBJ2-5	ASSLRGSRETQY
TRBV12-3/TRBV12-4	TRBJ1-6	ASSTPPGEPLH